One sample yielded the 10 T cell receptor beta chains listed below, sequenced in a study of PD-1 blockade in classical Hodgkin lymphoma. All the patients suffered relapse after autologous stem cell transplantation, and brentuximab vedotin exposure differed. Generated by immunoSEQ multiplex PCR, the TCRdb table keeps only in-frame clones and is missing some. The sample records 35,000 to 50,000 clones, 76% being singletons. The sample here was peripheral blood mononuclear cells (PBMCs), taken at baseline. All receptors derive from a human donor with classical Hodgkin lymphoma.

This CDR3 is CASSLRTAGNEKLFF. As DNA, the CDR3 is TGTGCCAGTAGTCTTCGGACAGCAGGGAATGAAAAACTGTTTTTT. The chain combines TRBV19 with TRBJ1-4; maybe TRBD1 (6 bases). CDR1 and CDR2 (germline): LNHDA, SQIVND (reference sequence). V gave up 5 bases and J gave up 5 bases, with 15 bases separating them. CDR3 length: 15 residues.

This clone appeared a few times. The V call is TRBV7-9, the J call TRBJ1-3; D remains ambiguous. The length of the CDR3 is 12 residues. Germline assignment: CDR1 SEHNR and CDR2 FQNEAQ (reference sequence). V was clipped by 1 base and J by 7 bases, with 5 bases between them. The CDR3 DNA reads TGTGCCAGCAGCTTAGTTGGGAACACCATATATTTT. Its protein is CASSLVGNTIYF.

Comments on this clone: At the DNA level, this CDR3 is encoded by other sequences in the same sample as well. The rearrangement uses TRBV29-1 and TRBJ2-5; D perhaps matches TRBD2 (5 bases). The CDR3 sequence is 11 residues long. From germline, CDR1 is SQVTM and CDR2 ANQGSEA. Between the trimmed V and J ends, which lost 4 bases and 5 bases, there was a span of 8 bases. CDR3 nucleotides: TGCAGCGTTGTTCGCGGGGAGACCCAGTACTTC. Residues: CSVVRGETQYF.

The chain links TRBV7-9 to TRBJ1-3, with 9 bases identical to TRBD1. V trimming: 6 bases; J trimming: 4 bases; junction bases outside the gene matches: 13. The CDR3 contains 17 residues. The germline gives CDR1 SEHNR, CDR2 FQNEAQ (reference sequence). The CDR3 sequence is CASRPVRGQGQGNTIYF. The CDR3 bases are TGTGCCAGCAGACCTGTTAGGGGACAGGGTCAAGGAAACACCATATATTTT.

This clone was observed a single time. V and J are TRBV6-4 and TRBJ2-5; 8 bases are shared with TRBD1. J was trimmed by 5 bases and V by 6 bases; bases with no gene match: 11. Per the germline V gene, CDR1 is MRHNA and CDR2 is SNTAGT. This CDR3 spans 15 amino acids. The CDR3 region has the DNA TGTGCCAGCAGACCCCGGGACAGGTATAGGGAGACCCAGTACTTC. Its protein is CASRPRDRYRETQYF.

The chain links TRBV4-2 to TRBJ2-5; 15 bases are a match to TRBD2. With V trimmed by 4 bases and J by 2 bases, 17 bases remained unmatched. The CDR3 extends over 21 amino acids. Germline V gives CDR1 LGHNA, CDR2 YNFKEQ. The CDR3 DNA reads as TGTGCCAGCAGCCTCTCGGGACTAGCGGGAGGATGGGGATCCCTACAAGAGACCCAGTACTTC. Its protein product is CASSLSGLAGGWGSLQETQYF.

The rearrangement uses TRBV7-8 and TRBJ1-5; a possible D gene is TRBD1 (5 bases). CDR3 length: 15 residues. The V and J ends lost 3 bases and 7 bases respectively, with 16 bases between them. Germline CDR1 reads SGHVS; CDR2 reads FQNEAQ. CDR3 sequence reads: CASSFGGGGNQPQHF. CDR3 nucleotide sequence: TGTGCCAGCAGCTTCGGTGGGGGGGGGAACCAGCCCCAGCATTTT.

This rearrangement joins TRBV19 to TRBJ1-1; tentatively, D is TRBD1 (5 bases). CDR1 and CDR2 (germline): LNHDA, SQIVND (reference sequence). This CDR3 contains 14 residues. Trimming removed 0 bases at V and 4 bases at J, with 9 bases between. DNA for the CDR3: TGTGCCAGTAGTATAGATGGGAGGGGCACTGAAGCTTTCTTT. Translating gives CASSIDGRGTEAFF. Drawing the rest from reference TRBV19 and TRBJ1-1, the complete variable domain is DGGITQSPKYLFRKEGQNVTLSCEQNLNHDAMYWYRQDPGQGLRLIYYSQIVNDFQKGDIAEGYSVSREKKESFPLTVTSAQKNPTAFYLCASSIDGRGTEAFFGQGTRLTVV.

Written as DNA, the CDR3 is TGTGCCAGCTCACCACAACAGTCTAGCAATGAAAAACTGTTTTTT. Its protein product is CASSPQQSSNEKLFF. The rearrangement joins TRBV18 to TRBJ1-4; unclear D gene. This CDR3 comprises 15 residues. V shed 1 base and J shed 5 bases, with 11 bases lying between them. Germline V gene data show CDR1 as KGHSH and CDR2 as LQKENI.

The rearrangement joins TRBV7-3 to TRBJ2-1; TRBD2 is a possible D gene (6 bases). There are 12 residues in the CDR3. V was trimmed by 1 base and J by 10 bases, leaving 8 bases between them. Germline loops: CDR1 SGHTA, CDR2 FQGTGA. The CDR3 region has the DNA TGTGCCAGCAGCTTAAGTACTAGCGAGCAGTTCTTC. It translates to CASSLSTSEQFF.